The 2 T cell receptor beta chains below were found in one sample sequenced in a study of T-cell memory formation after mild COVID-19. TCRdb reanalysed the 5' RACE reads using MiXCR and keeps one entry per CDR3 protein. The sample shows 140,000 or so distinct CDR3 sequences, about 5.5% of them seen only once. The sample consisted of PBMCs or a T cell subset sorted from them (not recorded which). Source of these receptors: an adult woman who had mild COVID-19 (a few samples of this study predate the infection). Cell type and time point are not known.

In this sample, this clonotype turned up a few times. J is TRBJ2-7 and V is TRBV7-6, with 7 bases identical to TRBD1. The CDR3 extends over 13 amino acids. Trimming took 5 bases from V and 4 from J; bases not matched to a gene: 5. Looked up from germline, CDR1 is SGHVS and CDR2 is FNYEAQ. CDR3 in amino acids: CASSPGQQYEQYF. In DNA, the CDR3 is TGTGCCAGCAGCCCGGGACAGCAATACGAGCAGTACTTC.

This clonotype was counted only a few times. V usage is TRBV10-3 and J usage is TRBJ2-7, with 7 bases matching TRBD1. The CDR3 is made up of 15 amino acids. Germline V gene sequence: CDR1 ENHRY, CDR2 SYGVKD. J was trimmed by 7 bases and V by 4 bases; bases with no gene match: 13. The CDR3 bases are TGTGCCATCAGTGGACCGGGACAGAGCTCAGGGGAGCAGTACTTC. Translating it yields CAISGPGQSSGEQYF.